A single sample gave rise to the 27 T cell receptor beta chains below, sequenced in a study of CD8 T cells in ankylosing spondylitis listed by TCRdb under 2017. Library construction relied on 5' RACE. These reads were obtained on an Illumina HiSeq 2500. Starting from the raw public reads, TCRdb applied fastp trimming at Q25, assembled clones with MiXCR and retained in-frame beta chains. Identical CDR3 proteins give one entry, which carries the most common genes and DNA. Present in this sample are more than 200,000 distinct CDR3 sequences, about 24% of which were seen just once. The ten most abundant clones make up less than 0.75% of the sample. Input material: blood, either unsorted or a sorted T cell fraction (not recorded which). All receptors come from a male donor with ankylosing spondylitis or in good health (not recorded which).

This clonotype has ten or more counts. The rearrangement joins TRBV7-9 to TRBJ2-1; no clear D. Per the germline V gene, CDR1 is SEHNR and CDR2 is FQNEAQ (reference sequence). This CDR3 has 14 amino acids. Trimming removed 4 bases from V and 4 bases from J, with 11 bases in between. The CDR3 region is CASSSQDGYNEQFF. Here the CDR3 DNA reads TGTGCCAGCAGCTCCCAGGACGGGTACAATGAGCAGTTCTTC.

This clonotype has only one observation. A much bigger clone sits one base away, suggesting this may be a read error. The conserved phenylalanine or tryptophan normally closing the CDR3 is absent here, so this likely arose from a read error. This chain connects TRBV20-1 to TRBJ2-3, with 13 bases that match TRBD2. The germline V gene has CDR1 DFQATT and CDR2 SNEGSKA (reference sequence). V shed 3 bases and J 4 bases; nucleotides not matched to a gene: 7. The CDR3 loop spans 16 amino acids. The CDR3 spells CSASHGTSGAADTQYL. The CDR3 nucleotides read TGCAGTGCTAGTCATGGGACTAGCGGGGCGGCAGATACGCAGTATTTA.

This clonotype was found a few times. The chain carries TRBV20-1 and TRBJ2-2, with D perhaps matching TRBD2 (6 bases). The CDR3 sequence is 15 residues long. Between the trimmed V and J ends, which lost 2 bases and 1 base, there was a span of 11 bases. Germline V lookup: CDR1 DFQATT, CDR2 SNEGSKA (reference sequence). The CDR3 protein is CSARLSAGNTGELFF. The CDR3, as DNA: TGCAGTGCTAGATTATCAGCGGGGAACACCGGGGAGCTGTTTTTT.

This clonotype was observed a few times. V is TRBV20-1 and J is TRBJ1-5, with 10 nucleotides matching TRBD1. The CDR3 runs 16 residues. Germline V gene lookup returns CDR1 DFQATT and CDR2 SNEGSKA (reference sequence). Unmatched junction bases numbered 13, after V lost 4 bases and J lost 7 bases. CDR3: CSATYSLGQGDQPQHF. In nucleotides, the CDR3 is TGCAGTGCTACGTATTCGCTAGGACAGGGGGACCAGCCCCAGCATTTT.

The rearrangement links TRBV4-2 to TRBJ1-6; D might be TRBD1 (5 bases). The V gene lost 1 base and the J gene lost 2 bases, with 15 bases spanning the gap. CDR3 length: 18 residues. Germline assignment: CDR1 LGHNA and CDR2 YNFKEQ. The chain's CDR3 is CASSQGVQGIPYNSPLHF. The DNA of the CDR3 is TGTGCCAGCAGCCAAGGGGTTCAGGGAATCCCCTATAATTCACCCCTCCACTTT.

This clonotype was observed once. J is TRBJ1-3 and V is TRBV4-1, with D possibly being TRBD1 (5 bases). The length of the CDR3 is 15 residues. Germline V gives CDR1 MGHRA, CDR2 YSYEKL. V was clipped by 3 bases and J by 1 base, with 10 bases between them. The CDR3 loop is CASSQWGSSGNTIYF. DNA of the CDR3: TGCGCCAGCAGCCAGTGGGGCTCTTCTGGAAACACCATATATTTT.

The chain combines TRBV19 with TRBJ2-3, with 7 bases lining up with TRBD2. Losses at the gene ends were 5 bases for V and 4 bases for J; bases not matched to a gene: 6. Germline V gene data show CDR1 as LNHDA and CDR2 as SQIVND (reference sequence). The CDR3 runs 14 residues. The CDR3 spells CASSRTRMSDTQYF. DNA for the CDR3: TGTGCCAGTAGTCGGACTAGAATGTCAGATACGCAGTATTTT. Filled out from reference TRBV19 and TRBJ2-3, the complete variable domain reads DGGITQSPKYLFRKEGQNVTLSCEQNLNHDAMYWYRQDPGQGLRLIYYSQIVNDFQKGDIAEGYSVSREKKESFPLTVTSAQKNPTAFYLCASSRTRMSDTQYFGPGTRLTVL.

The gene calls are TRBV7-3 and TRBJ2-1; the D gene is possibly TRBD2 (6 bases). Germline CDR1 and CDR2: SGHTA and FQGTGA. The CDR3 extends over 15 amino acids. Trimming took off 0 bases at V and 5 bases at J, with 11 bases between the two ends. CDR3 DNA: TGTGCCAGCAGCTTAACAAGGGGCGGGAACAATGAGCAGTTCTTC. It encodes CASSLTRGGNNEQFF.

V is TRBV12-3 or TRBV12-4 and J is TRBJ2-3; 8 positions match TRBD1. The CDR3 loop spans 13 amino acids. J lost 5 bases, V lost 4 bases, and 2 bases had no gene match. CDR3 amino acids: CASSSDRVDTQYF. The DNA of the CDR3 is TGTGCCAGCAGTTCGGACAGGGTAGATACGCAGTATTTT.

This clonotype was detected many times. The V and J genes are TRBV5-5 and TRBJ2-3; possible D gene TRBD1, 5 bases. The V and J ends lost 2 bases and 4 bases respectively, with 14 bases between them. The V gene's germline CDR1 is SGHKS and CDR2 YYEKEE (reference sequence). This CDR3 comprises 15 residues. Here the CDR3 reads CASSLDLQGPDTQYF. DNA of the CDR3: TGTGCCAGCAGCTTAGACCTCCAGGGCCCAGATACGCAGTATTTT. Looking up the rest from reference TRBV5-5 and TRBJ2-3 gives the full variable domain: DAGVTQSPTHLIKTRGQQVTLRCSPISGHKSVSWYQQVLGQGPQFIFQYYEKEERGRGNFPDRFSARQFPNYSSELNVNALLLGDSALYLCASSLDLQGPDTQYFGPGTRLTVL.

This clonotype was counted ten times or more. The rearrangement links TRBV9 to TRBJ2-3, with 7 bases that match TRBD2. The CDR3 totals 14 residues. Per the germline V gene, CDR1 is SGDLS and CDR2 is YYNGEE. Unmatched junction bases numbered 6, after V lost 4 bases and J lost 4 bases. The CDR3 nucleotides are TGTGCCAGCAGCCCTGGACTAGAGGCAGATACGCAGTATTTT. Amino acids: CASSPGLEADTQYF. The complete variable domain, with remaining parts taken from reference TRBV9 and TRBJ2-3, reads DSGVTQTPKHLITATGQRVTLRCSPRSGDLSVYWYQQSLDQGLQFLIQYYNGEERAKGNILERFSAQQFPDLHSELNLSSLELGDSALYFCASSPGLEADTQYFGPGTRLTVL.

This sequence joins TRBV7-2 and TRBJ2-1; D is ambiguous. The V gene's germline CDR1 is SGHTA and CDR2 FQGNSA. V lost 5 bases and J 2 bases, leaving 16 bases between the germline ends. The CDR3 sequence is 16 residues long. The CDR3 region is CASSLRYADPYNEQFF. CDR3 in DNA: TGTGCCAGCAGCCTCAGATACGCGGACCCCTACAATGAGCAGTTCTTC.

There are a few counts of this clonotype. V is TRBV25-1 and J is TRBJ2-1; the D is unclear. V was clipped by 5 bases and J by 0 bases, with 14 bases between them. CDR3 size: 16 residues. The germline V gene has CDR1 MGHDK and CDR2 SYGVNS. The CDR3 DNA follows: TGTGCCAGCAGTCTGGGCAGGACGAGCTCCTACAATGAGCAGTTCTTC. It specifies CASSLGRTSSYNEQFF.

The chain has TRBV6-1 and TRBJ2-2; TRBD1 might be the D (5 bases). There are 17 residues in the CDR3. The germline V and J ends were trimmed by 7 bases and 2 bases, with 20 bases remaining between them. CDR1 MNHNS and CDR2 SASEGT come from the germline V gene. The CDR3 reads CASTVAGSGKNTGELFF. The CDR3 coding sequence is TGTGCCAGCACGGTCGCAGGCTCAGGGAAAAACACCGGGGAGCTGTTTTTT.

The chain has TRBV12-3 or TRBV12-4 and TRBJ1-5, with D perhaps matching TRBD1 (5 bases). This CDR3 comprises 11 residues. V was shortened by 5 bases and J by 9 bases, with 8 bases between the two germline ends. This CDR3 is CASSQGLPQHF. CDR3 sequence (DNA): TGTGCCAGCAGTCAGGGTCTGCCCCAGCATTTT.

The rearrangement links TRBV20-1 to TRBJ2-7; no reliable D call. Germline CDR1 DFQATT, CDR2 SNEGSKA (reference sequence). This CDR3 spans 12 amino acids. Trimming stripped 4 bases from V and 2 bases from J, with 9 bases between. The CDR3 loop is CSAKGLTYEQYF. CDR3 DNA sequence: TGCAGTGCTAAGGGCTTAACCTACGAGCAGTACTTC.

This clonotype occurred many times. The chain recombines TRBV4-1 with TRBJ1-6, with 11 bases matching TRBD1. Unmatched junction bases numbered 5, after V lost 1 base and J lost 6 bases. Germline CDR1 is MGHRA and CDR2 is YSYEKL. This CDR3 is built from 17 residues. DNA of the CDR3: TGCGCCAGCAGCCAAGGCGGGACAGGGGGGACTAATTCACCCCTCCACTTT. Translation gives CASSQGGTGGTNSPLHF.

A few counts support this clonotype. CDR3 in amino acids: CSVGGGNQPQHF. The CDR3 DNA reads as TGCAGCGTTGGAGGCGGCAATCAGCCCCAGCATTTT. The chain uses TRBV29-1 and TRBJ1-5, with D hard to call. Trimming pared 4 bases from V and 2 bases from J, leaving 6 bases between. This CDR3 contains 12 residues. The V gene's germline CDR1 is SQVTM and CDR2 ANQGSEA.

This clonotype came up many times. V and J are TRBV20-1 and TRBJ1-5; D gene unclear. Trimming pared 1 base from V and 5 bases from J, leaving 3 bases between. Germline CDR1 reads DFQATT; CDR2 reads SNEGSKA (reference sequence). The CDR3 covers 11 residues. The CDR3 spells CSARGDQPQHF. CDR3 DNA: TGCAGTGCTAGAGGAGATCAGCCCCAGCATTTT.

This clonotype was detected only a few times. The rearrangement joins TRBV20-1 to TRBJ2-5, with D possibly being TRBD2 (5 bases). This CDR3 has 11 residues. The germline V gene has CDR1 DFQATT and CDR2 SNEGSKA (reference sequence). V shed 3 bases and J shed 5 bases, with 7 bases lying between them. CDR3 in DNA: TGCAGTGCTAGCCCGGGGGAGACCCAGTACTTC. This gives the protein CSASPGETQYF.

This clonotype was counted a few times. This chain links TRBV6-4 with TRBJ2-3; 8 positions match TRBD1. Trimming took 4 bases from V and 6 from J; bases not matched to a gene: 6. Germline V gives CDR1 MRHNA, CDR2 SNTAGT. CDR3 size: 14 residues. The CDR3 DNA follows: TGTGCCAGCAGTGCTCAGGGGGCTGCGGATACGCAGTATTTT. Its protein is CASSAQGAADTQYF.

Many counts were recorded for this clonotype. The chain carries TRBV7-2 and TRBJ1-3; D is unclear. Germline assignment: CDR1 SGHTA and CDR2 FQGNSA. The CDR3 has 15 amino acids. V was shortened by 2 bases and J by 0 bases, with 8 bases between the two germline ends. The CDR3 coding sequence is TGTGCCAGCAGCTTATACAAGAGCTCTGGAAACACCATATATTTT. Its protein is CASSLYKSSGNTIYF.

This chain joins TRBV10-3 and TRBJ2-7; 7 nucleotides line up with TRBD1. This CDR3 has 15 residues. After removal of 3 bases from V and 2 bases from J, the junction contained 7 bases not matched to a gene. Germline V CDR1 and CDR2: ENHRY, SYGVKD. CDR3 sequence reads: CAISDWTGHTYEQYF. As DNA, the CDR3 is TGTGCCATCAGTGATTGGACAGGACATACCTACGAGCAGTACTTC.

This clonotype showed up many times. The rearrangement links TRBV3-1 to TRBJ2-5, with 9 bases fitting TRBD2. Germline V gene lookup returns CDR1 LGHDT and CDR2 YNNKEL (reference sequence). The CDR3 is 16 amino acids. The trim removed 4 bases at V and 5 bases at J, leaving 11 bases unmatched. CDR3 sequence (DNA): TGTGCCAGCAGCCCTTCCGGGACTAGCTCTTTTGAGACCCAGTACTTC. Translated: CASSPSGTSSFETQYF.

Of note for this clonotype: A much larger clone differs by one base, so this may be a read error. The chain carries TRBV7-2 and TRBJ2-3; 7 nucleotides match TRBD1. The V gene end was trimmed by 5 bases and the J gene end by 10 bases; junction bases not matched to a gene: 6. Germline CDR1 SGHTA, CDR2 FQGNSA. The CDR3 loop spans 12 amino acids. The CDR3 nucleotides are TGTGCCAGCAGCCCAGGGGGTGGTGCGCAGTATTTT. Encoded protein: CASSPGGGAQYF. The full variable domain, completed using reference TRBV7-2 and TRBJ2-3, is GAGVSQSPSNKVTEKGKDVELRCDPISGHTALYWYRQSLGQGLEFLIYFQGNSAPDKSGLPSDRFSAERTGGSVSTLTIQRTQQEDSAVYLCASSPGGGAQYFGPGTRLTVL.

In this sample, this clonotype turned up many times. This chain joins TRBV12-3 or TRBV12-4 and TRBJ2-5, with D uncertain. This CDR3 has 13 amino acids. V was shortened by 4 bases and J by 5 bases, with 11 bases between the two germline ends. This CDR3 reads CASSSNLRETQYF. The CDR3 DNA reads as TGTGCCAGCAGTTCCAACCTTCGGGAGACCCAGTACTTC.

The table lists this clonotype with many counts. V is TRBV12-3 or TRBV12-4 and J is TRBJ2-7; 8 bases align to TRBD2. This CDR3 region has 14 residues. Trimming took 2 bases from V and 6 from J; bases not matched to a gene: 6. The CDR3 loop reads CASSLSGGPSEQYF. CDR3 in DNA: TGTGCCAGCAGTTTATCGGGGGGGCCGAGCGAGCAGTACTTC.